This paragraph reports one TCR beta chain. This CDR3 contains 14 residues. From germline, CDR1 is MNHEY and CDR2 SVGAGI. With 5 bases clipped from V and 4 bases from J, the junction kept 6 bases outside the gene matches. The data originate from a study of OX40 agonist ivuxolimab in advanced cancers. Only in-frame clones appear in the TCRdb table, and some are missing; sequencing was by immunoSEQ multiplex PCR. The sample has tens of thousands of clones; around four fifths are singletons. This sequence was found in an adult with an advanced solid tumor such as melanoma, head and neck, liver or kidney cancer. The rearrangement links TRBV6-5 to TRBJ1-2; 8 bases agree with TRBD1. The sample here was CD4+ or CD8+ T cells sorted from blood, taken in a trial of the OX40 agonist ivuxolimab. The CDR3 region is CASSGQGEGYGYTF. The DNA of the CDR3 is TGTGCCAGCAGTGGACAGGGAGAGGGCTATGGCTACACCTTC.